The present entry profiles one T cell receptor (beta chain) with its context. This specimen comes from a study of T cell responses to AZD1222 COVID-19 vaccine. This CDR3 spans 15 amino acids. Germline CDR1 reads MNHEY; CDR2 reads SVGAGI. V was pared by 1 base and J by 6 bases, with 15 bases between. Produced via immunoSEQ multiplex PCR; TCRdb's table is partial and in-frame only. The sample records about 120,000 clones, approximately 94% being singletons. The chain is built from TRBV6-5 and TRBJ1-2; D is perhaps TRBD1 (6 bases). This clonotype originated in an adult who received the AZD1222 COVID-19 vaccine. Sequences were derived from peripheral blood, sampled 28 days after the second AZD1222 dose. The CDR3 spells CASSYWTTGKHGYTF. CDR3 bases: TGTGCCAGCAGTTACTGGACAACAGGGAAACATGGCTACACCTTC.